These 31 T cell receptor beta chains share one sample of origin, sequenced in a study of blood T cell repertoires in COVID-19. Clones were sequenced by immunoSEQ multiplex PCR, and TCRdb holds only the in-frame ones, with some missing. The sample shows 50,000 or so clones, 80% to 85% of them seen only once. The sequenced sample consisted of peripheral blood. Receptor source: a man between 65 and 80 years old with acute or convalescent COVID-19.

The chain uses TRBV7-2 and TRBJ1-3, with a possible D match to TRBD1 (5 bases). The CDR3 has 14 amino acids. Deletions cut 5 bases from V and 5 bases from J, with 13 bases between. The V gene's germline CDR1 is SGHTA and CDR2 FQGNSA. CDR3 region: CASSLSGDRNTIYF. CDR3 nucleotide sequence: TGTGCCAGCAGCCTCTCGGGGGATCGAAACACCATATATTTT. The full variable domain, completed using reference TRBV7-2 and TRBJ1-3, is GAGVSQSPSNKVTEKGKDVELRCDPISGHTALYWYRQSLGQGLEFLIYFQGNSAPDKSGLPSDRFSAERTGGSVSTLTIQRTQQEDSAVYLCASSLSGDRNTIYFGEGSWLTVV.

This clone was detected only a few times. The chain recombines TRBV3-1 (or the pseudogene TRBV3-2) with TRBJ1-1; no definite D call. The V gene's germline CDR1 is LGHDT and CDR2 YNNKEL (reference sequence). CDR3 size: 15 residues. V was cut by 4 bases and J by 1 base, with 13 bases left in between. CDR3 amino acids: CASSRGTGANTEAFF. The CDR3 region has the DNA TGTGCCAGCAGCCGAGGAACCGGCGCGAACACTGAAGCTTTCTTT.

This rearrangement joins TRBV29-1 to TRBJ1-1; maybe TRBD1 (5 bases). V was pared by 5 bases and J by 0 bases, with 19 bases between. The V gene's germline CDR1 is SQVTM and CDR2 ANQGSEA. The CDR3 runs to 16 residues. The CDR3 region has the DNA TGCAGCGTTAGAGCCCCGGCGGGGGTTATGAACACTGAAGCTTTCTTT. Translation: CSVRAPAGVMNTEAFF.

V usage is TRBV2 and J usage is TRBJ1-2; D remains unclear. The CDR3 runs 14 residues. Germline-derived CDR1 and CDR2 are SNHLY and FYNNEI. V lost 4 bases to trimming and J lost 5 bases, with 14 bases between them. DNA for the CDR3: TGTGCCAGCAGTGCTGAGGTTTCCTTATATGGCTACACCTTC. Amino acids: CASSAEVSLYGYTF. The whole variable domain, filled in from reference TRBV2 and TRBJ1-2, reads EPEVTQTPSHQVTQMGQEVILRCVPISNHLYFYWYRQILGQKVEFLVSFYNNEISEKSEIFDDQFSVERPDGSNFTLKIRSTKLEDSAMYFCASSAEVSLYGYTFGSGTRLTVV.

This sequence joins TRBV7-8 and TRBJ2-5; no definite D call. The CDR3 consists of 13 residues. In germline, CDR1 is SGHVS, CDR2 FQNEAQ. Trimming pared 3 bases from V and 3 bases from J, leaving 8 bases between. The CDR3 loop reads CASSLGEKETQYF. CDR3 bases: TGTGCCAGCAGCTTGGGCGAGAAAGAGACCCAGTACTTC.

This clone was detected only a few times. This chain links TRBV7-9 with TRBJ2-1; D is perhaps TRBD2 (5 bases). Trimming shortened V by 5 bases and J by 7 bases, and 18 bases separated the two germline ends. Germline CDR1 and CDR2: SEHNR and FQNEAQ (reference sequence). The CDR3 length is 15 residues. Here the CDR3 reads CASSQQASSGNEQFF. The CDR3 DNA reads as TGTGCCAGCAGCCAGCAGGCTAGCTCGGGGAATGAGCAGTTCTTC.

This chain joins TRBV27 and TRBJ1-5; 9 bases agree with TRBD1. After removal of 5 bases from V and 9 bases from J, the junction contained 11 bases not matched to a gene. The CDR3 covers 15 residues. The germline CDR1 and CDR2 sequences are MNHEY and SMNVEV (reference sequence). The CDR3 protein is CASSTSGTGLGPQHF. For the CDR3, the DNA is TGTGCCAGCAGTACCTCCGGGACAGGGTTAGGGCCCCAGCATTTT.

The chain uses TRBV30 and TRBJ1-1; TRBD1 aligns across 7 bases. CDR3 length: 14 amino acids. Germline lookup yields CDR1 GTSNPN and CDR2 SVGIG (reference sequence). With 0 bases clipped from V and 10 bases from J, the junction kept 11 bases outside the gene matches. DNA for the CDR3: TGTGCCTGGAGTGTTATGACAGGGACCGGCGGAGCTTTCTTT. It specifies CAWSVMTGTGGAFF.

This clone was seen only a few times. The V call is TRBV27, the J call TRBJ2-2; 8 nucleotides align to TRBD1. The CDR3 is 15 residues long. The germline CDR1 and CDR2 sequences are MNHEY and SMNVEV (reference sequence). J lost 4 bases, V lost 3 bases, and 4 bases had no gene match. The CDR3 sequence: CASSFTGGSTGELFF. CDR3 nucleotide sequence: TGTGCCAGCAGTTTCACAGGGGGAAGCACCGGGGAGCTGTTTTTT.

CDR3 DNA: TGCGCCAGCAGCCAAGCACTCTCTGGAAACACCATATATTTT. Its translation is CASSQALSGNTIYF. V usage is TRBV4-3 and J usage is TRBJ1-3, with no clear D. Trimming pared 1 base from V and 0 bases from J, leaving 4 bases between. Germline V lookup: CDR1 LGHNA, CDR2 YSLEER. The CDR3 runs to 14 residues.

V gene TRBV30 combines with J gene TRBJ1-4, with 9 positions matching TRBD1. Germline CDR1 is GTSNPN and CDR2 is SVGIG (reference sequence). The CDR3 is made up of 15 amino acids. The junction had 7 bases not matched to a gene; V was cut back by 1 base and J by 7 bases. The CDR3 sequence is CAWSETGTGSEKLFF. The CDR3 DNA reads as TGTGCCTGGAGTGAAACCGGGACAGGGAGTGAAAAACTGTTTTTT.

In its sample, this clone was seen a few times. The chain employs TRBV7-8 and TRBJ2-7, with a tentative D call TRBD2 (5 bases). The germline CDR1 and CDR2 sequences are SGHVS and FQNEAQ. Between the trimmed V and J ends, which lost 2 bases and 7 bases, there was a span of 15 bases. CDR3 length: 14 amino acids. In DNA, the CDR3 is TGTGCCAGCAGCTTACGCCTGCGGGTAGATGAGCAGTACTTC. It translates to CASSLRLRVDEQYF.

The chain combines TRBV19 with TRBJ2-2; a possible D gene is TRBD2 (6 bases). V was trimmed by 3 bases and J by 3 bases, leaving 8 bases between them. Looked up from germline, CDR1 is LNHDA and CDR2 is SQIVND (reference sequence). The CDR3 consists of 14 residues. CDR3 DNA sequence: TGTGCCAGTAGTATCGGAGGGTACACCGGGGAGCTGTTTTTT. Protein product: CASSIGGYTGELFF.

The chain has TRBV28 and TRBJ2-3, with D hard to call. V was shortened by 7 bases and J by 5 bases, with 13 bases between the two germline ends. This CDR3 has 13 residues. Germline CDR1 MDHEN, CDR2 SYDVKM. The chain's CDR3 is CASNLLSRDTQYF. In DNA, the CDR3 is TGTGCCAGCAACTTATTGAGTAGAGATACGCAGTATTTT.

The chain links TRBV28 to TRBJ2-5; D might be TRBD2 (6 bases). Germline V gene lookup returns CDR1 MDHEN and CDR2 SYDVKM. CDR3 length: 14 amino acids. The ends were cut back, 7 bases at V and 5 bases at J, with 17 bases in the middle. The CDR3, as DNA: TGTGCCAGCAATTGGAGGGAGGCGCAGGAGACCCAGTACTTC. Protein: CASNWREAQETQYF.

This clone was seen ten or more times. The CDR3, as DNA: TGTGCCAGCTCATTTTGGGGGCCCGGGACAGATACGCAGTATTTT. It yields the protein CASSFWGPGTDTQYF. The V gene is TRBV18, the J gene TRBJ2-3, with a tentative D call TRBD1 (6 bases). CDR1 and CDR2 (germline): KGHSH, LQKENI. V was shortened by 5 bases and J by 3 bases, with 15 bases between the two germline ends. This CDR3 comprises 15 residues.

The chain combines TRBV19 with TRBJ1-6; D gene unclear. Between the trimmed V and J ends, which lost 6 bases and 3 bases, there was a span of 12 bases. Germline-derived CDR1 and CDR2 are LNHDA and SQIVND (reference sequence). The CDR3 consists of 15 residues. The DNA for the CDR3 is TGTGCCAGTAGCCCGGGAGACATCTATAATTCACCCCTCCACTTT. Its translation is CASSPGDIYNSPLHF.

The chain combines TRBV11-3 with TRBJ2-3; 11 bases map to TRBD2. Germline values: CDR1 SGHNT, CDR2 YENEEA. Germline trimming cut 5 bases from V and 1 base from J; bases unmatched to any gene: 14. The CDR3 has 19 residues. Here the CDR3 reads CASSARTSGSAPGTDTQYF. CDR3 nucleotides: TGTGCCAGCAGCGCCCGCACTAGCGGGAGTGCCCCCGGCACAGATACGCAGTATTTT.

The chain is built from TRBV5-5 and TRBJ1-1; 10 positions agree with TRBD1. This CDR3 has 14 residues. Losses at the gene ends were 0 bases for V and 4 bases for J; bases not matched to a gene: 0. In germline, CDR1 is SGHKS, CDR2 YYEKEE (reference sequence). The CDR3 is CASSLGTGGTEAFF. In DNA form, the CDR3 reads TGTGCCAGCAGCTTGGGGACAGGGGGCACTGAAGCTTTCTTT.

V is TRBV6-5 and J is TRBJ1-1; unclear D gene. The length of the CDR3 is 13 residues. Germline V gene sequence: CDR1 MNHEY, CDR2 SVGAGI. The V gene lost 2 bases and the J gene lost 5 bases, with 9 bases spanning the gap. The CDR3 protein is CASSYRRGTEAFF. CDR3 sequence (DNA): TGTGCCAGCAGTTACCGCCGAGGGACTGAAGCTTTCTTT.

V is TRBV14 and J is TRBJ1-1, with a possible D match to TRBD1 (6 bases). Trimming cost V 2 bases and J 5 bases, with 9 bases left between them. CDR3 length: 13 residues. CDR1 and CDR2 (germline): SGHDN, FVKESK. CDR3 coding DNA: TGTGCCAGCAGCCAACAGGGGTGGACTGAAGCTTTCTTT. Protein product: CASSQQGWTEAFF.

The chain's CDR3 is CATQGQGWETQYF. DNA of the CDR3: TGTGCCACCCAGGGACAGGGATGGGAGACCCAGTACTTC. The V and J genes are TRBV2 and TRBJ2-5, with 9 bases fitting TRBD1. CDR1 SNHLY and CDR2 FYNNEI come from the germline V gene. Trimming removed 10 bases from V and 5 bases from J; junction bases left unmatched: 8. The CDR3 has 13 amino acids.

CDR3: CASSSLAGGPYEQFF. CDR3 in DNA: TGTGCCAGCAGCTCCCTAGCGGGGGGGCCGTATGAGCAGTTCTTC. V and J are TRBV7-9 and TRBJ2-1; 12 nucleotides line up with TRBD2. V shed 4 bases and J 8 bases; nucleotides not matched to a gene: 6. The CDR3 length is 15 residues. Per germline, CDR1 SEHNR and CDR2 FQNEAQ (reference sequence).

Of note for this clone: Other nucleotide sequences from this sample produce the same CDR3. This rearrangement joins TRBV4-3 to TRBJ1-4; D uncertain. The ends were cut back, 0 bases at V and 3 bases at J, with 11 bases in the middle. Germline values: CDR1 LGHNA, CDR2 YSLEER. This CDR3 contains 16 residues. The DNA of the CDR3 is TGCGCCAGCAGCCAAGACGTAACGCGGGCTAATGAAAAACTGTTTTTT. Translation gives CASSQDVTRANEKLFF.

V gene TRBV7-6 combines with J gene TRBJ2-6, with 11 bases aligning to TRBD1. Germline V gives CDR1 SGHVS, CDR2 FNYEAQ. The V segment lost 4 bases and the J segment 2 bases; nucleotides outside the gene matches: 1. The CDR3 runs to 16 residues. CDR3 sequence (DNA): TGTGCCAGCAGCTCGGGACAGGGGGCTGGGGCCAACGTCCTGACTTTC. This gives the protein CASSSGQGAGANVLTF.

V usage is TRBV6-6 and J usage is TRBJ1-1; D remains unclear. The germline gives CDR1 MNHNY, CDR2 SVGAGI (reference sequence). The ends were cut back, 6 bases at V and 1 base at J, with 12 bases in the middle. The CDR3 is 14 amino acids. CDR3 residues: CASSKQPPNTEAFF. The DNA of the CDR3 is TGTGCCAGCAGCAAACAGCCTCCGAACACTGAAGCTTTCTTT.

This chain links TRBV6-5 with TRBJ1-2; 8 bases map to TRBD1. Germline V gives CDR1 MNHEY, CDR2 SVGAGI. The CDR3 is 12 amino acids. J lost 7 bases, V lost 4 bases, and 2 bases had no gene match. As DNA, the CDR3 is TGTGCCAGCAGTTGGACAGGGTCTGGCTACACCTTC. This sequence encodes CASSWTGSGYTF.

CDR3 amino acids: CASSLQPFEGDEQFF. CDR3 coding DNA: TGTGCCAGCAGCCTCCAACCCTTCGAGGGGGATGAGCAGTTCTTC. V gene TRBV11-2 combines with J gene TRBJ2-1; a weak D match, TRBD1 (6 bases). Trimming shortened V by 5 bases and J by 8 bases, and 19 bases separated the two germline ends. Germline-derived CDR1 and CDR2 are SGHAT and FQNNGV. This CDR3 is built from 15 residues.

The V gene is TRBV7-2, the J gene TRBJ1-2; 9 bases fit TRBD1. Germline lookup yields CDR1 SGHTA and CDR2 FQGNSA. Unmatched junction bases numbered 6, after V lost 5 bases and J lost 2 bases. The CDR3 extends over 15 amino acids. In DNA, the CDR3 is TGTGCCAGCAGCGAGGGACAGGGTTACAACTATGGCTACACCTTC. It specifies CASSEGQGYNYGYTF.

The rearrangement uses TRBV18 and TRBJ1-2; 8 bases are a match to TRBD1. The CDR3 totals 14 residues. Per germline, CDR1 KGHSH and CDR2 LQKENI. The trim removed 2 bases at V and 6 bases at J, leaving 5 bases unmatched. The CDR3: CASSPTMGQDGYTF. The CDR3 bases are TGTGCCAGCTCACCAACGATGGGACAGGATGGCTACACCTTC.

The rearrangement joins TRBV6-6 to TRBJ1-2, with 9 bases lining up with TRBD1. Trimming removed 7 bases from V and 8 bases from J; junction bases left unmatched: 11. Germline loops: CDR1 MNHNY, CDR2 SVGAGI (reference sequence). The CDR3 extends over 14 amino acids. Written as DNA, the CDR3 is TGTGCCAGCAATAAACCGGGACAGGGAAAAGGCTACACCTTC. It encodes CASNKPGQGKGYTF.